This record looks at one T cell receptor beta chain sequence and its context. The antigen is unknown. The sample originates from a study of T cells after posttransplantation cyclophosphamide. A marrow graft followed busulfan-fludarabine conditioning, with cyclophosphamide on days +3 and +4. The ends were cut back, 4 bases at V and 5 bases at J, with 14 bases in the middle. Germline V lookup: CDR1 MNHNS, CDR2 SASEGT. This CDR3 has 14 amino acids. The table came from immunoSEQ multiplex PCR; TCRdb's copy has only in-frame clones and leaves some out. The table has roughly 6,800 clones, 92% seen once. Study results and caveats: Tissue-infiltrating T cells from skin or gut overlapped little with blood T cells.

The V call is TRBV6-1, the J call TRBJ1-2; no clear D. The sequencing here drew on PBMCs, taken around 1,400 days after allogeneic stem cell transplant with posttransplant cyclophosphamide. This TCR came from a female patient aged 45-65 years who received an allogeneic stem cell transplant from a related donor, was CMV-positive, and had no GVHD. Some T cells may trace back to the graft donor. DNA of the CDR3: TGTGCCAGCAGTGTCAGTCGCGGGATATATGGCTACACCTTC. This sequence encodes CASSVSRGIYGYTF.